These 30 T cell receptor beta chains were all obtained from the same sample, sequenced in a study of T cell responses to AZD1222 COVID-19 vaccine. Sequenced by immunoSEQ multiplex PCR; TCRdb stores in-frame clones only, minus some. Among about 130,000 clones listed, more than 75% were seen once. The sample in question was peripheral blood, obtained on day 0 of AZD1222 vaccination. The receptors stem from an adult in good health.

This chain joins TRBV6-5 and TRBJ2-5; 11 bases align to TRBD1. In germline, CDR1 is MNHEY, CDR2 SVGAGI. V lost 5 bases to trimming and J lost 5 bases; unmatched junction nucleotides: 7. The CDR3 is 15 residues long. The CDR3 nucleotides are TGTGCCAGCAGTCCCCGGACAGGGGGCAAGGAGACCCAGTACTTC. Translation: CASSPRTGGKETQYF.

This clone was observed a few times. The chain has TRBV7-8 and TRBJ2-5; 7 nucleotides line up with TRBD1. Germline assignment: CDR1 SGHVS and CDR2 FQNEAQ. The CDR3 has 16 amino acids. The V and J ends lost 6 bases and 2 bases, in that order; junction bases with no gene match: 12. CDR3 sequence: CASRGTGVGSQETQYF. CDR3 bases: TGTGCCAGCAGGGGCACAGGGGTAGGTTCTCAAGAGACCCAGTACTTC.

CDR3 bases: TGTGCCAGCAGTGAAAGTATAGGGGGTGGTCAGCCCCAGCATTTT. The encoded protein is CASSESIGGGQPQHF. This chain links TRBV6-1 with TRBJ1-5, with a possible D match to TRBD1 (6 bases). Germline V lookup: CDR1 MNHNS, CDR2 SASEGT. This CDR3 is 15 amino acids long. V gave up 2 bases and J gave up 6 bases, with 14 bases separating them.

V is TRBV9 and J is TRBJ2-1; TRBD1 aligns across 11 bases. The V segment lost 0 bases and the J segment 6 bases; nucleotides outside the gene matches: 2. CDR1 is SGDLS and CDR2 is YYNGEE in the germline V gene. The CDR3 has 15 amino acids. Here the CDR3 DNA reads TGTGCCAGCAGCGTAGGGGACAGGGGGGGCAATGAGCAGTTCTTC. Protein sequence: CASSVGDRGGNEQFF.

The V gene is TRBV3-1 (or the pseudogene TRBV3-2), the J gene TRBJ2-3; D perhaps matches TRBD2 (5 bases). V was pared by 3 bases and J by 9 bases, with 10 bases between. The length of the CDR3 is 12 residues. Germline CDR1 reads LGHDT; CDR2 reads YNNKEL (reference sequence). The CDR3 reads CASSQTGKTQYF. The CDR3 DNA sequence: TGTGCCAGCAGCCAGACCGGGAAAACGCAGTATTTT.

The chain joins TRBV14 to TRBJ1-6; 8 bases fit TRBD1. The V and J ends lost 4 bases and 10 bases, in that order; junction bases with no gene match: 9. The CDR3 has 15 residues. Germline CDR1 is SGHDN and CDR2 is FVKESK. As DNA, the CDR3 is TGTGCCAGCAGCCCCACAGGGGGAGACCGGTCACCCCTCCACTTT. This gives the protein CASSPTGGDRSPLHF.

The chain uses TRBV28 and TRBJ1-5; 9 bases map to TRBD1. The CDR3 loop spans 14 amino acids. The germline gives CDR1 MDHEN, CDR2 SYDVKM. After removal of 6 bases from V and 6 bases from J, the junction contained 6 bases not matched to a gene. CDR3 amino acids: CASRRTGGGQPQHF. CDR3 DNA: TGTGCCAGCAGAAGAACAGGGGGCGGTCAGCCCCAGCATTTT.

This clone was counted once. The rearrangement joins TRBV5-1 to TRBJ1-2; the D is unclear. Germline lookup yields CDR1 SGHRS and CDR2 YFSETQ. The CDR3 spans 13 residues. Trimming removed 0 bases at V and 8 bases at J, with 11 bases between. The CDR3 spells CASSLEGIYGYTF. The CDR3 DNA sequence: TGCGCCAGCAGCTTGGAAGGGATCTACGGCTACACCTTC.

There are a few counts of this clone. This sample includes further DNA sequences coding for the same CDR3. The chain carries TRBV15 and TRBJ1-3; the D gene is possibly TRBD1 (5 bases). V was clipped by 0 bases and J by 3 bases, with 9 bases between them. The CDR3 consists of 15 residues. Germline-derived CDR1 and CDR2 are LNHNV and YYDKDF (reference sequence). CDR3 in DNA: TGTGCCACCAGCAGAGATAGGGGAGGTGGAAACACCATATATTTT. Translation gives CATSRDRGGGNTIYF.

The rearrangement uses TRBV15 and TRBJ1-2, with D unclear. This CDR3 contains 13 residues. Germline assignment: CDR1 LNHNV and CDR2 YYDKDF (reference sequence). Trimming cost V 0 bases and J 6 bases, with 8 bases left between them. CDR3: CATSRDRANGYTF. CDR3 in DNA: TGTGCCACCAGCAGAGATAGGGCGAATGGCTACACCTTC.

This clone has a handful of counts. The V call is TRBV5-1, the J call TRBJ1-4; 7 positions agree with TRBD1. Germline CDR1 reads SGHRS; CDR2 reads YFSETQ. J was trimmed by 8 bases and V by 3 bases; bases with no gene match: 7. The CDR3 is 14 amino acids. The CDR3 protein is CASSSNRGGEKLFF. In DNA form, the CDR3 reads TGCGCCAGCAGCTCAAACAGGGGTGGAGAAAAACTGTTTTTT.

The chain links TRBV19 to TRBJ1-5, with a tentative D call TRBD1 (5 bases). Trimming cost V 1 base and J 7 bases, with 8 bases left between them. Germline V gene sequence: CDR1 LNHDA, CDR2 SQIVND (reference sequence). The CDR3 spans 13 residues. CDR3 nucleotide sequence: TGTGCCAGTAGTATAGGTTGGGGGCAGCCCCAGCATTTT. It codes for CASSIGWGQPQHF.

This rearrangement joins TRBV6-5 to TRBJ1-1, with 7 bases matching TRBD1. Per the germline V gene, CDR1 is MNHEY and CDR2 is SVGAGI. The CDR3 spans 15 residues. The J segment lost 1 base and the V segment lost 5 bases, leaving 7 bases of the junction unmatched. As DNA, the CDR3 is TGTGCCAGCAGTCCGTACAGGGACAGGAACACTGAAGCTTTCTTT. Translated, it gives CASSPYRDRNTEAFF.

A remark on this clone: A junction end diverges from the germline sequence, so it may reflect a read error. The chain carries TRBV7-9 and TRBJ2-6, with 9 bases fitting TRBD2. CDR3 length equals 17 residues. Germline-derived CDR1 and CDR2 are SEHNR and FQNEAQ (reference sequence). CDR3 nucleotide sequence: TGTGCCAGCAGTTTAGCGGGGGCCGACTCTGGGGCCAACGTCCTGACTTTC. It yields the protein CASSLAGADSGANVLTF.

This chain uses TRBV30 with TRBJ2-1; TRBD1 matches 8 bases. The CDR3 totals 16 residues. Germline CDR1 reads GTSNPN; CDR2 reads SVGIG (reference sequence). V lost 0 bases to trimming and J lost 9 bases; unmatched junction nucleotides: 13. Here the CDR3 reads CAWSVVWQGANSEQFF. The CDR3, as DNA: TGTGCCTGGAGTGTAGTATGGCAGGGGGCTAACAGTGAGCAGTTCTTC.

This clone was picked up a small number of times. The chain couples TRBV24-1 to TRBJ2-1; no clear D gene. CDR1 and CDR2 (germline): KGHDR, SFDVKD. The CDR3 has 12 residues. Between the trimmed V and J ends, which lost 3 bases and 7 bases, there was a span of 6 bases. The DNA of the CDR3 is TGTGCCACCAGTGATAATAAAAATGAGCAGTTCTTC. Translating it yields CATSDNKNEQFF.

This clone was counted a single time. The chain recombines TRBV14 with TRBJ2-1; 7 bases are a match to TRBD1. Per the germline V gene, CDR1 is SGHDN and CDR2 is FVKESK. The V and J ends lost 3 bases and 10 bases, in that order; junction bases with no gene match: 9. The CDR3 is made up of 14 amino acids. DNA of the CDR3: TGTGCCAGCAGCCAGGCAATCGAAGGGGGCGAGCAGTTCTTC. It specifies CASSQAIEGGEQFF.

The V and J genes are TRBV5-1 and TRBJ2-5; D gene unclear. The V gene's germline CDR1 is SGHRS and CDR2 YFSETQ. Trimming took 0 bases from V and 0 from J, leaving 6 bases between them. The CDR3 runs to 14 residues. The CDR3 loop is CASSLEVYQETQYF. Written as DNA, the CDR3 is TGCGCCAGCAGCTTGGAAGTGTACCAAGAGACCCAGTACTTC.

This chain connects TRBV6-5 to TRBJ2-7; D is possibly TRBD1 or TRBD2 (5 bases each). The ends were cut back, 8 bases at V and 0 bases at J, with 14 bases in the middle. The germline V gene has CDR1 MNHEY and CDR2 SVGAGI. The CDR3 totals 14 residues. In nucleotides, the CDR3 is TGTGCCAGCCAACCCCGGGACCGCTCCTACGAGCAGTACTTC. Translation gives CASQPRDRSYEQYF.

This clone was observed a handful of times. The rearrangement uses TRBV5-1 and TRBJ1-6; TRBD1 matches 8 bases. The CDR3 length is 15 residues. V lost 4 bases and J lost 3; bases outside the gene matches: 3. Germline V lookup: CDR1 SGHRS, CDR2 YFSETQ. The CDR3 nucleotides are TGCGCCAGCAGCAGGGACAGGAACTATAATTCACCCCTCCACTTT. Protein: CASSRDRNYNSPLHF.

The rearrangement links TRBV6-5 to TRBJ1-2; D unclear. V lost 2 bases, J lost 6 bases, and 16 bases lay in between. The CDR3 loop spans 15 amino acids. Germline CDR1 MNHEY, CDR2 SVGAGI. The CDR3 coding sequence is TGTGCCAGCAGTTACCTCCCTCCCATGTCTGATGGCTACACCTTC. It codes for CASSYLPPMSDGYTF.

This chain links TRBV3-1 (or the pseudogene TRBV3-2) with TRBJ1-1; D gene ambiguous. The V and J ends lost 1 base and 0 bases respectively, with 9 bases between them. CDR3 length equals 15 residues. Germline-derived CDR1 and CDR2 are LGHDT and YNNKEL (reference sequence). CDR3 sequence: CASSQGRPLNTEAFF. CDR3 nucleotides: TGTGCCAGCAGCCAAGGTCGACCTCTGAACACTGAAGCTTTCTTT.

This clone was counted between two and nine times. This chain links TRBV7-8 with TRBJ1-5, with D hard to call. V was cut by 6 bases and J by 0 bases, with 9 bases left in between. The CDR3 spans 14 residues. From germline, CDR1 is SGHVS and CDR2 FQNEAQ. CDR3 region: CASRPGGSNQPQHF. The CDR3 nucleotides are TGTGCCAGCAGGCCAGGCGGTAGCAATCAGCCCCAGCATTTT.

The chain joins TRBV19 to TRBJ2-7; a weak D match, TRBD2 (6 bases). This CDR3 spans 12 amino acids. Germline V CDR1 and CDR2: LNHDA, SQIVND (reference sequence). V dropped 4 bases and J dropped 3 bases, with 7 bases sitting between them. For the CDR3, the DNA is TGTGCCAGTAGTAGACTAGTCTACGAGCAGTACTTC. It is translated as CASSRLVYEQYF.

V gene TRBV6-5 combines with J gene TRBJ1-1; a weak D match, TRBD1 (6 bases). CDR1 and CDR2 from the germline V gene are MNHEY and SVGAGI. CDR3 length: 15 amino acids. Trimming took 8 bases from V and 4 from J, leaving 20 bases between them. The CDR3 DNA reads as TGTGCCAGCGTGATCGGGGGGGGCAGCGGCACTGAAGCTTTCTTT. It encodes CASVIGGGSGTEAFF.

The table lists this clone with a few counts. The CDR3 DNA reads as TGTGCCAGCAGTGACAGGTTGAACACTGAAGCTTTCTTT. Translation gives CASSDRLNTEAFF. The gene calls are TRBV12-3 or TRBV12-4 and TRBJ1-1; maybe TRBD1 (6 bases). This CDR3 spans 13 amino acids. Trimming took off 5 bases at V and 0 bases at J, with 7 bases between the two ends.

The chain combines TRBV2 with TRBJ1-1; D may be TRBD1 (5 bases). Trimming took off 6 bases at V and 1 base at J, with 12 bases between the two ends. The CDR3 covers 14 residues. Germline CDR1 is SNHLY and CDR2 is FYNNEI. The CDR3 DNA reads TGTGCCAGCAGCGCGACAGCTACGAACACTGAAGCTTTCTTT. Its protein product is CASSATATNTEAFF. The full variable domain, completed using reference TRBV2 and TRBJ1-1, is EPEVTQTPSHQVTQMGQEVILRCVPISNHLYFYWYRQILGQKVEFLVSFYNNEISEKSEIFDDQFSVERPDGSNFTLKIRSTKLEDSAMYFCASSATATNTEAFFGQGTRLTVV.

V is TRBV10-3 and J is TRBJ1-2, with TRBD1 matching 7 bases. This CDR3 spans 14 amino acids. Per germline, CDR1 ENHRY and CDR2 SYGVKD. J lost 13 bases, V lost 2 bases, and 13 bases had no gene match. CDR3 nucleotide sequence: TGTGCCATCAGTGAGAAGGGGACAGTGGATAGGAGCACCTTC. It specifies CAISEKGTVDRSTF.

This chain connects TRBV6-4 to TRBJ1-5; D call uncertain. V lost 4 bases and J 6 bases, leaving 10 bases between the germline ends. The CDR3 extends over 13 amino acids. Germline values: CDR1 MRHNA, CDR2 SNTAGT. The CDR3 is CASSVGLGQPQHF. CDR3 bases: TGTGCCAGCAGTGTGGGTTTGGGTCAGCCCCAGCATTTT.

In DNA form, the CDR3 reads TGTGCCAGCAGCCACAACAGGGGAGCTAACTATGGCTACACCTTC. This codes for CASSHNRGANYGYTF. The chain recombines TRBV11-1 with TRBJ1-2; 7 bases line up with TRBD1. Germline V gene lookup returns CDR1 SGHAT and CDR2 FQDESV (reference sequence). CDR3 size: 15 residues. Trimming at V came to 5 bases and at J to 0 bases, leaving 6 bases not matched to a gene.